A single sample is the source of the 13 T cell receptor beta chains below, sequenced in a study of shared clonotypes between healthy human individuals. TCRdb keeps only in-frame clones here, not all; method: immunoSEQ multiplex PCR. The table includes 800,000 or so clones, 96% detected once. CD45RO-negative cells were positively selected for CCR7, leaving out terminally differentiated effector memory CD45RA+ cells. The sequencing input was naive CD8+ T cells sorted from blood. These receptors originate from a man aged 25-45 years in good health.

The V call is TRBV15, the J call TRBJ1-5; no clear D gene. The V end lost 0 bases, the J end lost 6 bases, and 12 bases lay between the germline ends. The CDR3 sequence is 15 residues long. CDR1 LNHNV and CDR2 YYDKDF come from the germline V gene (reference sequence). The CDR3 region has the DNA TGTGCCACCAGCAGAGAAGTTCTGGGTGGTCAGCCCCAGCATTTT. Amino acids: CATSREVLGGQPQHF.

The rearrangement links TRBV30 to TRBJ2-1; TRBD1 agrees at 11 bases. The CDR3 is 13 amino acids. Germline V gene sequence: CDR1 GTSNPN, CDR2 SVGIG (reference sequence). V lost 7 bases and J lost 8; bases outside the gene matches: 7. The CDR3 sequence is CAYRTGGGYEQFF. The CDR3 nucleotides read TGTGCCTATCGGACAGGGGGCGGCTATGAGCAGTTCTTC.

The V call is TRBV7-9, the J call TRBJ1-2; D ambiguous. Trimming left V 5 bases short and J 7 bases short, with 5 bases between. CDR1 is SEHNR, CDR2 FQNEAQ, per germline (reference sequence). The CDR3 runs to 10 residues. The CDR3 protein is CASSPGGYTF. The CDR3, as DNA: TGTGCCAGCAGCCCAGGTGGCTACACCTTC.

This sequence joins TRBV29-1 and TRBJ1-3; D call uncertain. This CDR3 spans 14 amino acids. Trimming left V 1 base short and J 0 bases short, with 7 bases between. The germline gives CDR1 SQVTM, CDR2 ANQGSEA. For the CDR3, the DNA is TGCAGCGTTGAAGTTCACAGCTCTGGAAACACCATATATTTT. Translating it yields CSVEVHSSGNTIYF.

This clone occurred once. The chain has TRBV11-3 and TRBJ1-1; D is ambiguous. This CDR3 region has 17 residues. In germline, CDR1 is SGHNT, CDR2 YENEEA. Trimming took off 3 bases at V and 0 bases at J, with 17 bases between the two ends. The CDR3 DNA is TGTGCCAGCAGCTTCTGGGCAGAATCAACCATGAACACTGAAGCTTTCTTT. Translation gives CASSFWAESTMNTEAFF.

The chain joins TRBV7-2 to TRBJ2-7, with D possibly being TRBD1 or TRBD2 (6 bases each). Germline V gene lookup returns CDR1 SGHTA and CDR2 FQGNSA. Trimming shortened V by 5 bases and J by 2 bases, and 16 bases separated the two germline ends. The CDR3 is 15 amino acids. DNA for the CDR3: TGTGCCAGCAGCCTCTCTCGGAGGGGGACCTACGAGCAGTACTTC. Translating it yields CASSLSRRGTYEQYF.

This CDR3 is CASSNPDRDYNEQFF. The CDR3 region has the DNA TGTGCCAGCAGCAATCCTGACCGGGATTACAATGAGCAGTTCTTC. J is TRBJ2-1 and V is TRBV13, with a tentative D call TRBD2 (5 bases). Germline loops: CDR1 PRHDT, CDR2 FYEKMQ (reference sequence). The ends were cut back, 5 bases at V and 4 bases at J, with 15 bases in the middle. The CDR3 has 15 amino acids.

The chain recombines TRBV6-1 with TRBJ2-1; 9 bases map to TRBD1. CDR1 MNHNS and CDR2 SASEGT come from the germline V gene. The CDR3 is 14 residues long. J was trimmed by 7 bases and V by 5 bases; bases with no gene match: 6. CDR3 DNA sequence: TGTGCCAGCAGTCCCATTGACAGGGGGAATGAGCAGTTCTTC. Protein sequence: CASSPIDRGNEQFF.

As concerns this clone: The junction does not match germline at one end; this may be a read error. The chain combines TRBV19 with TRBJ2-7; D unresolved. Germline CDR1 reads LNHDA; CDR2 reads SQIVND (reference sequence). This CDR3 contains 13 residues. CDR3 DNA: TGTGCCAGTAGTATGTCCTACTCCCACGAGCAGTACTTC. Its protein product is CASSMSYSHEQYF.

The chain couples TRBV5-6 to TRBJ2-7, with TRBD1 matching 8 bases. CDR1 is SGHDT, CDR2 YYEEEE, per germline. This CDR3 is built from 14 residues. V lost 2 bases, J lost 5 bases, and 6 bases stayed unmatched. The CDR3 loop reads CASSFGQGIHEQYF. CDR3 in DNA: TGTGCCAGCAGCTTTGGACAGGGTATTCACGAGCAGTACTTC.

This chain joins TRBV27 and TRBJ2-7, with D possibly being TRBD1 or TRBD2 (5 bases each). The CDR3 loop spans 14 amino acids. The germline gives CDR1 MNHEY, CDR2 SMNVEV (reference sequence). Trimming took off 0 bases at V and 3 bases at J, with 9 bases between the two ends. In DNA, the CDR3 is TGTGCCAGCAGTTTATCGGGACCTGACTACGAGCAGTACTTC. It codes for CASSLSGPDYEQYF.

V is TRBV11-2 and J is TRBJ2-1, with D maybe TRBD2 (7 bases). The germline CDR1 and CDR2 sequences are SGHAT and FQNNGV. The CDR3 has 14 residues. V lost 5 bases, J lost 8 bases, and 16 bases lay in between. The CDR3 region is CASSPGGAYHEQFF. In nucleotides, the CDR3 is TGTGCCAGCAGCCCTGGGGGGGCCTATCATGAGCAGTTCTTC.

J is TRBJ1-1 and V is TRBV7-9, with unresolved D. CDR3 length: 13 amino acids. The germline V and J ends were trimmed by 1 base and 2 bases, with 5 bases remaining between them. The germline V gene encodes CDR1 SEHNR and CDR2 FQNEAQ (reference sequence). In DNA, the CDR3 is TGTGCCAGCAGCTTAGGATTTAACACTGAAGCTTTCTTT. Translating it yields CASSLGFNTEAFF.